Below, one T cell receptor beta chain is given with its context. Its antigen is currently unknown. Germline CDR1 LGHNA, CDR2 YNFKEQ. The CDR3 is 16 residues long. The junction had 5 bases not matched to a gene; V was cut back by 0 bases and J by 6 bases. At deep level, the assay was performed. The protocol was immunoSEQ multiplex PCR, while the TCRdb copy is restricted to in-frame clones and leaves out a portion. The sample contains roughly 2,300,000 clones, around 90% of which appear only once. These data are taken from a study of shared clonotypes between healthy human individuals. Findings and limits, study-wide: Owing to a small donor count, the genetic and exposure-history diversity represented was limited. Estimated richness values were generally larger in naive subsets than in memory subsets.

The chain uses TRBV4-2 and TRBJ2-1, with TRBD2 matching 10 bases. Source material: naive CD4+ T cells from PBMCs. Subset of the sample: CD45RA+ positively selected. This receptor was obtained from a young man in good health. Some clones in this sample may be carry-over from other donors' samples. CDR3 residues: CASSQETSGTFNEQFF. The DNA for the CDR3 is TGTGCCAGCAGCCAAGAAACTAGCGGGACTTTCAATGAGCAGTTCTTC.